This T cell receptor (beta chain) was found in a study of T cells in localized non-small cell lung cancer. Findings of the study overall: Multi-region tumor sequencing was not done, so intratumor heterogeneity could not be excluded. There were a median 57 of the top 100 tumor clones appearing in adjacent lung. Higher T cell density in the blood was associated with longer overall survival, whereas higher adjacent-lung clonality associated with shorter survival.

The CDR3 contains 16 residues. With V trimmed by 3 bases and J by 6 bases, 5 bases remained unmatched. Germline loops: CDR1 SGHTA, CDR2 FQGNSA. The method was immunoSEQ multiplex PCR; TCRdb's version includes in-frame clones alone and lacks a portion of them. The sample shows some 71,000 clones, 70% to 90% of them seen only once. A few counts support this clone. What it recognizes is unknown. This TCR was recovered from a female donor aged 60 or older with stage I lung adenocarcinoma. V gene TRBV7-2 combines with J gene TRBJ2-1; 13 nucleotides align to TRBD2. The input for sequencing was peripheral blood, taken before any cancer treatment. CDR3 bases: TGTGCCAGCAGCTTTGGCCGGACTAGCGGGAGCAATGAGCAGTTCTTC. Amino acid sequence: CASSFGRTSGSNEQFF.